The 23 T cell receptor beta chains in this list originate from one sample, sequenced in a study of neurological immune-mediated disorders. TCRdb re-called the 5' RACE reads with MiXCR, one entry per CDR3 protein. The sample lists some 95,000 distinct CDR3 sequences; approximately 3.3% were seen once. Sequencing was carried out using PBMCs. The receptor source for this set is a woman aged 18-35 years with multiple sclerosis.

In this sample, this clonotype turned up many times. At one end the junction does not follow the germline gene, possibly because of a read error. The V and J genes are TRBV5-6 and TRBJ1-6, with TRBD1 matching 7 bases. This CDR3 contains 14 residues. Germline lookup yields CDR1 SGHDT and CDR2 YYEEEE. The CDR3 DNA reads as TGTGCCAGCAGCTCCGCAGGGGGTCGATCACCCCTCAACTTT. Residues: CASSSAGGRSPLNF.

The sample holds many counts of this clonotype. The chain carries TRBV12-3 or TRBV12-4 and TRBJ2-4; 15 bases fit TRBD2. V was pared by 8 bases and J by 0 bases, with 11 bases of the junction left unmatched. The CDR3 sequence is 19 residues long. CDR3 in amino acids: CASGGSGLAGGLAKNIQYF. The DNA for the CDR3 is TGTGCCAGCGGGGGATCGGGACTAGCGGGAGGTCTAGCCAAAAACATTCAGTACTTC.

This clonotype was seen repeatedly, ten times or more. The J gene is TRBJ1-1, the V gene TRBV27; 7 bases line up with TRBD1. This CDR3 is 13 amino acids long. CDR1 is MNHEY and CDR2 is SMNVEV in the germline V gene (reference sequence). The junction had 13 bases not matched to a gene; V was cut back by 7 bases and J by 11 bases. CDR3 in DNA: TGTGCCAGCAAAGTAAGAGGGGGCTGGCTGGCTTTCTTT. The encoded protein is CASKVRGGWLAFF.

The chain links TRBV20-1 to TRBJ2-7, with D possibly matching TRBD2 (6 bases). The V end was cut by 4 bases, the J end by 3 bases, with 13 bases between. There are 13 residues in the CDR3. CDR1 is DFQATT, CDR2 SNEGSKA, per germline (reference sequence). The CDR3 reads CSAKPGLDYEQYF. CDR3 bases: TGCAGTGCTAAACCGGGACTTGACTACGAGCAGTACTTC.

This clonotype was counted at least ten times. The V gene is TRBV12-3 or TRBV12-4, the J gene TRBJ1-5; D not resolved. There are 15 residues in the CDR3. V lost 3 bases, J lost 0 bases, and 9 bases lay in between. CDR3 amino acids: CASSFVSYSNQPQHF. The CDR3 region has the DNA TGTGCCAGCAGTTTTGTCAGCTATAGCAATCAGCCCCAGCATTTT.

For this clonotype: A read error is possible here, since a much larger clone lies one base away. In DNA form, the CDR3 reads TGTGCCAGCAGTCCAGGGACAGGCCCCTCTGGGGCCAAAGTCCTGACTTTC. Its translation: CASSPGTGPSGAKVLTF. The V gene is TRBV28, the J gene TRBJ2-6; 8 bases are shared with TRBD1. The CDR3 is made up of 17 amino acids. Germline V gene data show CDR1 as MDHEN and CDR2 as SYDVKM.

This clonotype was seen repeatedly, ten times or more. The gene calls are TRBV7-2 and TRBJ2-1; D ambiguous. This CDR3 is 12 amino acids long. With 8 bases removed from V and 2 bases from J, the gap between germline ends came to 7 bases. Germline CDR1 reads SGHTA; CDR2 reads FQGNSA. Here the CDR3 reads CASGKAYNEQFF. CDR3 nucleotides: TGTGCCAGCGGCAAAGCCTACAATGAGCAGTTCTTC.

As to this clonotype: With a much larger clone just one base away, this may be a read error. V gene TRBV6-2 or TRBV6-3 combines with J gene TRBJ2-7, with D perhaps being TRBD1 or TRBD2 (5 bases each). This CDR3 comprises 16 residues. The germline V gene has CDR1 MNHEY and CDR2 SVGEGT. The CDR3: CASSYGRGSSSYEKYF. The CDR3 DNA is TGTGCCAGCAGTTACGGCCGGGGCTCTAGCTCCTACGAGAAGTACTTC.

This clonotype showed up many times. V is TRBV20-1 and J is TRBJ2-2; D unclear. V was trimmed by 3 bases and J by 4 bases, leaving 9 bases between them. The CDR3 extends over 13 amino acids. Looked up from germline, CDR1 is DFQATT and CDR2 is SNEGSKA (reference sequence). DNA for the CDR3: TGCAGTGCTAGGGAAGAACCCACCGGGGAGCTGTTTTTT. Translating it yields CSAREEPTGELFF.

This clonotype was seen at least ten times. The chain couples TRBV5-1 to TRBJ2-3; TRBD2 matches 9 bases. The CDR3 is 16 residues long. Germline CDR1 and CDR2: SGHRS and YFSETQ. J lost 1 base, V lost 4 bases, and 7 bases had no gene match. CDR3 DNA: TGCGCCAGCAGCCCTGCTAGCGGGGTTGGCACAGATACGCAGTATTTT. Residues: CASSPASGVGTDTQYF. Filled out from reference TRBV5-1 and TRBJ2-3, the complete variable domain reads KAGVTQTPRYLIKTRGQQVTLSCSPISGHRSVSWYQQTPGQGLQFLFEYFSETQRNKGNFPGRFSGRQFSNSRSEMNVSTLELGDSALYLCASSPASGVGTDTQYFGPGTRLTVL.

This clonotype occurred many times. This chain connects TRBV20-1 to TRBJ1-2, with TRBD1 identical over 7 bases. CDR3 length: 13 amino acids. Germline CDR1 reads DFQATT; CDR2 reads SNEGSKA (reference sequence). The junction had 6 bases not matched to a gene; V was cut back by 6 bases and J by 2 bases. CDR3 protein: CSARGQANYGYTF. In DNA form, the CDR3 reads TGCAGTGCACGCGGACAGGCGAACTATGGCTACACCTTC.

In regard to this clonotype: Since a much larger clone is just one base distant, this may be a read error. This chain uses TRBV20-1 with TRBJ2-5, with no clear D. The CDR3 contains 11 residues. CDR1 DFQATT and CDR2 SNEGSKA come from the germline V gene (reference sequence). CDR3 coding DNA: TGCAGTGCTAGAGGCGAAGAGAACCAGTACTTC. Its protein product is CSARGEENQYF.

In this sample, this clonotype turned up many times. The chain combines TRBV5-1 with TRBJ1-2; a possible D gene is TRBD1 (5 bases). In germline, CDR1 is SGHRS, CDR2 YFSETQ. The CDR3 extends over 13 amino acids. Trimming shortened V by 3 bases and J by 4 bases, and 10 bases separated the two germline ends. The CDR3 nucleotides read TGCGCCAGCAGCTCGCCCGGGGCCTATGGCTACACCTTC. This gives the protein CASSSPGAYGYTF.

This clonotype has ten or more counts. The V call is TRBV12-3 or TRBV12-4, the J call TRBJ1-2; TRBD1 is a possible D gene (5 bases). This CDR3 region has 13 residues. Deletions cut 6 bases from V and 2 bases from J, with 10 bases between. The CDR3 DNA follows: TGTGCCAGCAGCCCGGGACGGAACTATGGCTACACCTTC. It translates to CASSPGRNYGYTF.

This clonotype was detected many times. V usage is TRBV28 and J usage is TRBJ2-1, with no clear D. Germline CDR1 MDHEN, CDR2 SYDVKM. This CDR3 comprises 16 residues. Trimming stripped 4 bases from V and 3 bases from J, with 16 bases between. The CDR3 bases are TGTGCCAGCAGTTCCTCTTGGAGTCCTAACTACAATGAGCAGTTCTTC. This encodes CASSSSWSPNYNEQFF.

The table lists this clonotype with many counts. The chain has TRBV5-1 and TRBJ1-1, with 10 nucleotides matching TRBD1. The germline V gene encodes CDR1 SGHRS and CDR2 YFSETQ. The V segment lost 4 bases and the J segment 6 bases; nucleotides outside the gene matches: 9. The CDR3 length is 15 residues. The CDR3 sequence: CASSPGRDRGSEAFF. The CDR3, as DNA: TGCGCCAGCAGCCCGGGACGGGACAGGGGTTCTGAAGCTTTCTTT.

At least ten counts were recorded for this clonotype. The J gene is TRBJ1-1, the V gene TRBV5-1; D might be TRBD1 (5 bases). CDR1 is SGHRS and CDR2 is YFSETQ in the germline V gene. The ends were cut back, 5 bases at V and 0 bases at J, with 8 bases in the middle. The CDR3 sequence is 13 residues long. CDR3 nucleotide sequence: TGCGCCAGCAGAGAGACAGTGAACACTGAAGCTTTCTTT. Protein: CASRETVNTEAFF.

This clonotype appeared many times. This chain connects TRBV24-1 to TRBJ2-2; TRBD2 aligns across 7 bases. Losses at the gene ends were 4 bases for V and 3 bases for J; bases not matched to a gene: 7. CDR3 size: 16 residues. Per the germline V gene, CDR1 is KGHDR and CDR2 is SFDVKD. The DNA of the CDR3 is TGTGCCACCAGTGACCCTGCGGGGGAGGACACCGGGGAGCTGTTTTTT. Protein product: CATSDPAGEDTGELFF.

This clonotype was seen repeatedly, ten times or more. The gene calls are TRBV4-2 and TRBJ1-2; 8 bases map to TRBD1. The CDR3 is 16 amino acids. J lost 0 bases, V lost 3 bases, and 6 bases had no gene match. CDR1 is LGHNA and CDR2 is YNFKEQ in the germline V gene. The CDR3 spells CASSHPSDRANYGYTF. CDR3 DNA: TGTGCCAGCAGCCACCCTTCGGACAGGGCTAACTATGGCTACACCTTC.

This clonotype was seen many times. The chain combines TRBV20-1 with TRBJ1-2; D gene unclear. The V gene's germline CDR1 is DFQATT and CDR2 SNEGSKA (reference sequence). The germline V and J ends were trimmed by 3 bases and 3 bases, with 14 bases remaining between them. CDR3 length equals 14 residues. The CDR3 DNA follows: TGCAGTGCTAGTTTGGGCAACGATTACTATGGCTACACCTTC. Translated: CSASLGNDYYGYTF.

This clonotype was observed at least ten times. J is TRBJ2-7 and V is TRBV6-2 or TRBV6-3, with 10 bases fitting TRBD2. This CDR3 has 18 residues. V gave up 2 bases and J gave up 3 bases; unmatched junction bases: 13. Germline values: CDR1 MNHEY, CDR2 SVGEGT. CDR3 sequence reads: CASSYGSLAGEGLYEQYF. DNA for the CDR3: TGTGCCAGCAGTTACGGTAGTCTAGCGGGAGAAGGCCTCTACGAGCAGTACTTC.

The table lists this clonotype with many counts. The chain uses TRBV7-2 and TRBJ1-5, with a tentative D call TRBD1 (5 bases). CDR3 length: 16 amino acids. The V and J ends lost 0 bases and 0 bases respectively, with 9 bases between them. CDR1 is SGHTA, CDR2 FQGNSA, per germline. This CDR3 is CASSLATAYSNQPQHF. CDR3 nucleotide sequence: TGTGCCAGCAGCTTAGCGACAGCTTATAGCAATCAGCCCCAGCATTTT.

This clonotype was seen ten or more times. The V and J genes are TRBV5-5 and TRBJ1-1; D unresolved. The V and J ends lost 0 bases and 2 bases respectively, with 8 bases between them. Germline CDR1 SGHKS, CDR2 YYEKEE (reference sequence). The CDR3 sequence is 14 residues long. This chain's CDR3 is CASSLAPGNTEAFF. The DNA of the CDR3 is TGTGCCAGCAGCTTGGCTCCGGGAAACACTGAAGCTTTCTTT. The complete variable domain, with remaining parts taken from reference TRBV5-5 and TRBJ1-1, reads DAGVTQSPTHLIKTRGQQVTLRCSPISGHKSVSWYQQVLGQGPQFIFQYYEKEERGRGNFPDRFSARQFPNYSSELNVNALLLGDSALYLCASSLAPGNTEAFFGQGTRLTVV.